The 26 T cell receptor beta chains below all came from one sample that was sequenced in a study of regulatory T cells in long-lasting Graves disease. Noted time point: newly diagnosed GD, antithyroid drugs for less than 3 months. Generation of the TCR library employed RNA extracted from PBMCs. Assembly of TCR beta libraries relied on iRepertoire HTBI primers together with Arm-PCR of CDR3 regions. TCRdb recomputed calls from the multiplex PCR reads with MiXCR, one row per CDR3 protein. The sample lists some 490,000 distinct CDR3 sequences, about 11% occurring once. In addition, the sample was reused for a study of T cells in Graves' hyperthyroidism and ophthalmopathy.

The specimen comprised peripheral blood mononuclear cells (PBMCs), sampled at new diagnosis, from a patient treated with antithyroid drugs. The receptor source for this set is a woman aged 30 to 39 with Graves disease.

This clonotype was observed a few times. This may come from a read error, since a much larger clone is one base off. The chain uses TRBV20-1 and TRBJ2-3; 7 nucleotides agree with TRBD1. The CDR3 is 14 residues long. CDR1 DFQATT and CDR2 SNEGSKA come from the germline V gene (reference sequence). CDR3 bases: TGCAGTGCTAGTGGTGCGACAGGGCTGGAGACCGAGTACTTC. Protein: CSASGATGLETEYF.

This clonotype was picked up many times. The rearrangement links TRBV19 to TRBJ2-3, with TRBD2 matching 13 bases. CDR1 is LNHDA, CDR2 SQIVND, per germline (reference sequence). J lost 3 bases, V lost 9 bases, and 6 bases had no gene match. There are 15 residues in the CDR3. CDR3: CASRRTSGRTDTQYF. For the CDR3, the DNA is TGTGCCAGCAGACGGACTAGCGGGAGAACAGATACGCAGTATTTT.

This clonotype was observed at least ten times. This chain joins TRBV7-2 and TRBJ2-5, with 9 positions matching TRBD1. V shed 3 bases and J 4 bases; nucleotides not matched to a gene: 9. CDR1 is SGHTA and CDR2 is FQGNSA in the germline V gene. The length of the CDR3 is 16 residues. The CDR3, as DNA: TGTGCCAGCAGCTTCTCGGGGACAGGGCTGTTAGAGACCCAGTACTTC. Its translation is CASSFSGTGLLETQYF.

Many counts were recorded for this clonotype. The rearrangement links TRBV20-1 to TRBJ2-5; TRBD2 agrees at 7 bases. The V gene's germline CDR1 is DFQATT and CDR2 SNEGSKA (reference sequence). The CDR3 extends over 17 amino acids. The J segment lost 5 bases and the V segment lost 5 bases, leaving 20 bases of the junction unmatched. In nucleotides, the CDR3 is TGCAGTGCTCCCATGGTGGGGAAAAGCGGGATCCGGGAGACCCAGTACTTC. This translates into CSAPMVGKSGIRETQYF.

In its sample, this clonotype was seen many times. V gene TRBV28 combines with J gene TRBJ2-7; 11 bases line up with TRBD1. The germline V gene has CDR1 MDHEN and CDR2 SYDVKM. This CDR3 comprises 16 residues. V lost 6 bases, J lost 2 bases, and 9 bases stayed unmatched. Written as DNA, the CDR3 is TGTGCCAGCAGGGCACCCGGGACAGGGGGGACCTACGAGCAGTACTTC. This codes for CASRAPGTGGTYEQYF.

In its sample, this clonotype was seen many times. The chain has TRBV3-1 and TRBJ2-1, with D unclear. Germline V gene lookup returns CDR1 LGHDT and CDR2 YNNKEL (reference sequence). V was clipped by 1 base and J by 8 bases, with 12 bases between them. The CDR3 covers 14 residues. The CDR3 coding sequence is TGTGCCAGCAGCCAAGTCGGGCTGACCGATGAGCAGTTCTTC. Residues: CASSQVGLTDEQFF.

This clonotype occurred many times. The V gene is TRBV28, the J gene TRBJ2-1; TRBD2 might be the D (5 bases). V was clipped by 6 bases and J by 0 bases, with 9 bases between them. CDR1 MDHEN and CDR2 SYDVKM come from the germline V gene. CDR3 length: 14 residues. The CDR3 DNA follows: TGTGCCAGCAGCTCTAGCAGCTCCTACAATGAGCAGTTCTTC. This gives the protein CASSSSSSYNEQFF.

There are many counts of this clonotype. V gene TRBV7-9 combines with J gene TRBJ2-5, with a weak D call TRBD1 (6 bases). V lost 8 bases and J lost 5, with 18 bases in between. Germline assignment: CDR1 SEHNR and CDR2 FQNEAQ (reference sequence). This CDR3 region has 14 residues. This CDR3 is CASPPLGAGETQYF. CDR3 sequence (DNA): TGTGCCAGCCCCCCGCTGGGGGCAGGGGAGACCCAGTACTTC.

This clonotype has at least ten counts. The rearrangement links TRBV2 to TRBJ1-2; the D is unclear. The germline V and J ends were trimmed by 8 bases and 1 base, with 11 bases remaining between them. The CDR3 consists of 13 residues. In germline, CDR1 is SNHLY, CDR2 FYNNEI. The CDR3 DNA follows: TGTGCCAGCGCGGCAGAGAGTAACTATGGCTACACCTTC. This gives the protein CASAAESNYGYTF. The variable domain in full, completed from reference TRBV2 and TRBJ1-2, reads EPEVTQTPSHQVTQMGQEVILRCVPISNHLYFYWYRQILGQKVEFLVSFYNNEISEKSEIFDDQFSVERPDGSNFTLKIRSTKLEDSAMYFCASAAESNYGYTFGSGTRLTVV.

This clonotype occurred many times. The chain links TRBV18 to TRBJ2-3; TRBD2 aligns across 12 bases. The trim removed 8 bases at V and 2 bases at J, leaving 2 bases unmatched. The CDR3 runs to 14 residues. Germline V gene data show CDR1 as KGHSH and CDR2 as LQKENI. The CDR3 bases are TGTGCCAGCGCTAGCGGGAGGGCCACAGATACGCAGTATTTT. Its protein product is CASASGRATDTQYF.

The table lists this clonotype with a few counts. J is TRBJ1-2 and V is TRBV7-2, with TRBD1 matching over 7 bases. Per the germline V gene, CDR1 is SGHTA and CDR2 is FQGNSA. V gave up 0 bases and J gave up 6 bases; unmatched junction bases: 13. This CDR3 has 17 amino acids. For the CDR3, the DNA is TGTGCCAGCAGCTTAGCTCGGGGGGTTATGACAGGGAATGGCTACACCTTC. Protein product: CASSLARGVMTGNGYTF.

V and J are TRBV7-3 and TRBJ2-1; D gene ambiguous. The DNA end is more similar to TRBJ2-7, so the J call may be wrong. There are 16 residues in the CDR3. CDR1 and CDR2 (germline): SGHTA, FQGTGA. The CDR3 reads CASSSPKIRSYNEQYF. As DNA, the CDR3 is TGTGCCAGCAGCTCCCCTAAGATACGCTCCTACAATGAGCAGTACTTC.

This clonotype was seen repeatedly, ten times or more. The V and J genes are TRBV2 and TRBJ1-4; 10 nucleotides align to TRBD1. CDR1 and CDR2 from the germline V gene are SNHLY and FYNNEI. Trimming took 5 bases from V and 8 from J; bases not matched to a gene: 8. The CDR3 extends over 15 amino acids. In DNA, the CDR3 is TGTGCCAGCAGTCCCGGACAGGGGGGATGGGAAAAACTGTTTTTT. Protein product: CASSPGQGGWEKLFF.

The chain links TRBV27 to TRBJ2-1; 9 bases line up with TRBD2. V lost 0 bases, J lost 8 bases, and 8 bases stayed unmatched. CDR1 is MNHEY and CDR2 is SMNVEV in the germline V gene (reference sequence). The CDR3 is 16 residues long. CDR3: CASSLSSGSHGDEQFF. As DNA, the CDR3 is TGTGCCAGCAGTTTATCTAGCGGGAGCCATGGGGATGAGCAGTTCTTC.

This clonotype was detected many times. The chain couples TRBV19 to TRBJ2-3; D ambiguous. CDR1 is LNHDA, CDR2 SQIVND, per germline (reference sequence). V was pared by 10 bases and J by 3 bases, with 17 bases between. This CDR3 spans 14 amino acids. CDR3 coding DNA: TGTGCCACTTACGACACGGAATGGACAGATACGCAGTATTTT. It codes for CATYDTEWTDTQYF.

The sample holds many counts of this clonotype. CDR3 in DNA: TGTGCCAGCAGCCCCCAGGGCTCTGGAAACACCATATATTTT. Protein product: CASSPQGSGNTIYF. J is TRBJ1-3 and V is TRBV18; weak D call: TRBD1 (5 bases). This CDR3 contains 14 residues. Germline CDR1 and CDR2: KGHSH and LQKENI. Trimming left V 8 bases short and J 0 bases short, with 11 bases between.

This clonotype was seen only a few times. The chain carries TRBV28 and TRBJ2-2; D is possibly TRBD1 (5 bases). The ends were cut back, 2 bases at V and 7 bases at J, with 11 bases in the middle. Germline V gives CDR1 MDHEN, CDR2 SYDVKM. The CDR3 consists of 14 residues. The CDR3, as DNA: TGTGCCAGCAGTTTACAGGGCTGGGGCGGGGAGCTGTTTTTT. Translated, it gives CASSLQGWGGELFF.

This clonotype was counted at least ten times. The chain has TRBV28 and TRBJ2-3; maybe TRBD2 (6 bases). Per the germline V gene, CDR1 is MDHEN and CDR2 is SYDVKM. Between the trimmed V and J ends, which lost 2 bases and 2 bases, there was a span of 26 bases. The CDR3 has 20 residues. CDR3 bases: TGTGCCAGCAGTTTACGAACTAGCCGCACAAGAGTTGCACACACAGATACGCAGTATTTT. Its protein is CASSLRTSRTRVAHTDTQYF.

Many counts were recorded for this clonotype. This chain connects TRBV6-5 to TRBJ2-5, with 8 bases lining up with TRBD2. CDR1 and CDR2 (germline): MNHEY, SVGAGI. The CDR3 spans 15 residues. The junction had 6 bases not matched to a gene; V was cut back by 2 bases and J by 4 bases. CDR3 DNA sequence: TGTGCCAGCAGTTACCCGGGGGGGGCAGTAGAGACCCAGTACTTC. Translation: CASSYPGGAVETQYF.

V gene TRBV18 combines with J gene TRBJ2-5, with TRBD1 matching 7 bases. J gave up 5 bases and V 6 bases, and 6 bases lay outside the gene matches. The CDR3 is 13 residues long. Germline V CDR1 and CDR2: KGHSH, LQKENI. CDR3 bases: TGTGCCAGCTCGACAGGGTTCGGCGAGACCCAGTACTTC. Protein sequence: CASSTGFGETQYF.

This clonotype was counted many times. This sequence joins TRBV10-2 and TRBJ1-6; 8 positions agree with TRBD1. The junction had 6 bases not matched to a gene; V was cut back by 1 base and J by 1 base. CDR1 and CDR2 (germline): WSHSY, SAAADI. The CDR3 has 18 residues. The CDR3 loop is CASSEFGRDRSYNSPLHF. The CDR3 DNA reads as TGCGCCAGCAGTGAGTTCGGCCGGGACAGGTCCTATAATTCACCCCTCCACTTT.

The table lists this clonotype with many counts. The chain is built from TRBV19 and TRBJ2-3; 8 positions match TRBD2. The CDR3 sequence is 14 residues long. Looked up from germline, CDR1 is LNHDA and CDR2 is SQIVND (reference sequence). Trimming cost V 7 bases and J 2 bases; bases outside gene matches: 5. The CDR3 DNA reads as TGTGCCAGTAAAACGGGAGGGGACACAGATACGCAGTATTTT. Translated, it gives CASKTGGDTDTQYF.

This clonotype showed up just once. A much larger clone sits a single nucleotide away, making a read error possible. V gene TRBV28 combines with J gene TRBJ2-5; no reliable D call. Germline assignment: CDR1 MDHEN and CDR2 SYDVKM. The CDR3 runs to 16 residues. For the CDR3, the DNA is TGTGCCAGCAGTTTACCCTCCTCCGTACTGGCGGAGACCCGGTACTTC. Its translation: CASSLPSSVLAETRYF.

This clonotype was observed at least ten times. The chain uses TRBV20-1 and TRBJ2-3; D remains unclear. CDR3 length: 14 residues. Germline V lookup: CDR1 DFQATT, CDR2 SNEGSKA (reference sequence). Between the trimmed V and J ends, which lost 3 bases and 5 bases, there was a span of 15 bases. DNA of the CDR3: TGCAGTGCTAGTCCGGGCGTTATCAGAGATACGCAGTATTTT. Its protein product is CSASPGVIRDTQYF.

The chain is built from TRBV9 and TRBJ1-2; no definite D call. CDR1 and CDR2 from the germline V gene are SGDLS and YYNGEE. This CDR3 is 16 amino acids long. V gave up 0 bases and J gave up 5 bases, with 17 bases separating them. In nucleotides, the CDR3 is TGTGCCAGCAGCGTAGAGGCAGAAATAGATTTTTATGGCTACACCTTC. Amino acid sequence: CASSVEAEIDFYGYTF.

This clonotype occurred once. Germline is not matched at one junction end, which may reflect a read error. The chain couples TRBV7-9 to TRBJ1-1; TRBD1 might be the D (5 bases). CDR1 SEHNR and CDR2 FQNEAQ come from the germline V gene (reference sequence). The CDR3 runs to 12 residues. The CDR3 DNA reads TGTGCCAGCAGCTTAGGGAAGGGGCGCGAGAACTGG. Residues: CASSLGKGRENW. Together with reference TRBV7-9 and TRBJ1-1, the CDR3 gives the full variable domain: DTGVSQNPRHKITKRGQNVTFRCDPISEHNRLYWYRQTLGQGPEFLTYFQNEAQLEKSRLLSDRFSAERPKGSFSTLEIQRTEQGDSAMYLCASSLGKGRENWGQGTRLTVV.